Detailed here is one T cell receptor beta chain. Its antigen is still unknown. The sample is drawn from a study of T cells after yellow fever vaccination. Across the study: SMART-Seq v4 Ultra Low Input prepared the low-cell-number fractions. Study observations and caveats: Abundant clonotypes from the bulk population could contaminate FACS-sorted repertoires. Clones that expanded after primary vaccination mostly reappeared after the booster (approximately 96% CD4, 75% to 90% CD8).

Germline V gives CDR1 SGDLS, CDR2 YYNGEE. After removal of 0 bases from V and 9 bases from J, the junction contained 8 bases not matched to a gene. This CDR3 spans 15 amino acids. UMIs and a universal primer site were added when TCR cDNA was made by 5'RACE template switching. TCRdb recomputed calls from the 5' RACE reads with MiXCR, one row per CDR3 protein. This table has roughly 500,000 distinct CDR3 sequences, less than 20% appearing once. Source: PBMCs, taken 15 days after the yellow fever booster vaccination. The V and J genes are TRBV9 and TRBJ2-1, with 8 bases matching TRBD1. The sequence was obtained from a man younger than 40 who received the YFV17D yellow fever vaccine. The CDR3 is CASSVVKDRASEQFF. CDR3 coding DNA: TGTGCCAGCAGCGTAGTGAAGGACAGGGCGAGTGAGCAGTTCTTC.